Listed below are T cell receptor beta chains from one sample, sequenced in a study of human T cells and chemical hapten exposure. Each CDR3 protein is one row after TCRdb ran MiXCR on the RACE reads. The repertoire holds about 40,000 distinct CDR3 sequences, 3% to 4% seen once, with under 8.5% in the top ten. The sample consisted of whole blood, taken in connection with sensitization to the hapten diphenylcyclopropenone (DPC). These receptors originate from a man aged 40-55 years with alopecia areata. Some clones in this sample may be carry-over from other donors' samples. Both conserved end residues are part of each CDR3. Fields, in order: clone size, D gene, J gene, V gene, CDR3 protein, CDR3 DNA. D genes are given only for firm matches. Clone sizes are shown as how often the clone was seen (once, few, many) or a class if it is expanded.

>few|NA|TRBJ1-4|TRBV10-2
CASKRRDLNEKLFF
TGCGCCAGCAAGCGGCGGGACTTAAATGAAAAACTGTTTTTT
>few|NA|TRBJ1-3|TRBV6-6
CASSPAGSGNTIYF
TGTGCCAGTTCCCCCGCAGGCTCTGGAAACACCATATATTTT
>few|TRBD1|TRBJ1-5|TRBV20-1
CSARDIWGQGIAYSNQPQHF
TGCAGTGCTAGAGATATATGGGGACAGGGGATCGCTTATAGCAATCAGCCCCAGCATTTT
>few|NA|TRBJ2-3|TRBV28
CASRMTPFGGRHAYTDTQYF
TGTGCCAGCAGAATGACCCCCTTTGGAGGGCGACACGCTTACACAGATACGCAGTATTTT
>many|NA|TRBJ2-4|TRBV27
CASSFLRPASSPLAKNIQYF
TGTGCCAGCAGTTTCCTCAGACCAGCGTCGTCTCCTTTAGCCAAAAACATTCAGTACTTC
>many|NA|TRBJ1-5|TRBV6-5
CASRRDGNQPQHF
TGTGCCAGCAGGAGGGACGGCAATCAGCCCCAGCATTTT
>many|TRBD2|TRBJ2-3|TRBV4-2
CASSRTLPSGSVTDTQYF
TGTGCCAGCAGCCGAACCCTTCCTAGCGGTAGTGTAACAGATACGCAGTATTTT
>many|NA|TRBJ2-7|TRBV27
CASSLGTNPVGVEQYF
TGTGCCAGCAGTTTGGGGACCAATCCAGTGGGGGTCGAGCAGTACTTC
>many|TRBD2|TRBJ2-1|TRBV11-2
CASSSPGGGGEQFF
TGTGCCAGCAGCTCACCCGGGGGGGGCGGTGAGCAGTTCTTC
>many|TRBD2|TRBJ2-7|TRBV12-3/TRBV12-4
CASRLAGSSYEQYF
TGTGCCAGCAGATTAGCGGGAAGCTCCTACGAGCAGTACTTC
>many|TRBD2|TRBJ2-1|TRBV27
CASSYLAGVSNEQFF
TGTGCCAGCAGTTATTTAGCGGGAGTGTCGAATGAGCAGTTCTTC
>many|TRBD1|TRBJ1-1|TRBV4-2
CASSQGFGTGDAFF
TGTGCCAGCAGCCAAGGGTTCGGGACAGGGGACGCTTTCTTT
>many|TRBD2|TRBJ2-5|TRBV6-5
CASSTLAGGIKETQYF
TGTGCCAGCAGCACTTTAGCGGGAGGGATAAAAGAGACCCAGTACTTC
>many|TRBD2|TRBJ2-1|TRBV2
CASSVAGTSGKQQQFF
TGTGCCAGCAGTGTGGCCGGGACTAGCGGGAAGCAGCAGCAGTTCTTC
>many|NA|TRBJ2-1|TRBV7-2
CASSLAADGGEQFF
TGTGCCAGCAGCTTAGCAGCGGACGGCGGGGAGCAGTTCTTC